This T cell receptor beta chain was sequenced during a study of T cell responses to AZD1222 COVID-19 vaccine. CDR3 length: 15 amino acids. In germline, CDR1 is MNHEY, CDR2 SVGAGI. Trimming took 4 bases from V and 3 from J; bases not matched to a gene: 5. Assay: immunoSEQ multiplex PCR; the TCRdb copy retains only in-frame clones and omits some. The table shows roughly 200,000 clones, with 90% to 95% occurring only once. Study-wide results and caveats: Baseline serology detected seropositivity in only five or six AZD1222 recipients.

A word on this clone: The antigen is not known.

The chain joins TRBV6-5 to TRBJ2-1; 8 nucleotides line up with TRBD1. The receptor was isolated from an adult who received the MenACWY meningococcal vaccine as a control. This specimen consisted of peripheral blood, obtained 28 days after the second dose of the MenACWY control vaccine. The CDR3 coding sequence is TGTGCCAGCAGTTCCGACAGGGGAAGCTACAATGAGCAGTTCTTC. It encodes CASSSDRGSYNEQFF.